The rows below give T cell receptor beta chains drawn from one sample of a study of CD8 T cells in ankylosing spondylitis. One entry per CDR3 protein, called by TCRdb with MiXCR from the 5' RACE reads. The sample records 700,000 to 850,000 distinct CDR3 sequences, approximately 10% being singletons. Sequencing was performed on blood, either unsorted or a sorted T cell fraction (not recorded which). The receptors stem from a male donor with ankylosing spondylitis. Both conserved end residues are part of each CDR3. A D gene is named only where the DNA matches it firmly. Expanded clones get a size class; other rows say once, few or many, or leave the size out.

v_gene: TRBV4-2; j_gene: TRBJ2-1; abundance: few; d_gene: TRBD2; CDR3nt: TGTGCCAGCAGCTTGGGGGTAGCGGGGAACAATGAGCAGTTCTTC; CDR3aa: CASSLGVAGNNEQFF
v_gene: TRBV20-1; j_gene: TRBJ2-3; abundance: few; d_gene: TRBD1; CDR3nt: TGCAGTGCTAGACCCTGGGGACAGGGCAGCACAGATACGCAGTATTTT; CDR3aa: CSARPWGQGSTDTQYF
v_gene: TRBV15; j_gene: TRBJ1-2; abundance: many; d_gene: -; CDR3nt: TGTGCCACCAGCAGCTGGGGCCTAGACAGGGGCTACACCTTC; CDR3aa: CATSSWGLDRGYTF
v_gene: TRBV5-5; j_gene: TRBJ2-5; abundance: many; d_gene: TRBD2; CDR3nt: TGTGCCAGCAGCTTGTTGACTAGCGGGGGCACGTACCAAGAGACCCAGTACTTC; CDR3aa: CASSLLTSGGTYQETQYF
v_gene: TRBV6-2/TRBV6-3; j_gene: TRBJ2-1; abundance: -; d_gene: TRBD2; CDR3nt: TGTGCCAGCAGTCTAGGGTTGACTAGCGTCAATGAGCAGTTCTTC; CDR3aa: CASSLGLTSVNEQFF
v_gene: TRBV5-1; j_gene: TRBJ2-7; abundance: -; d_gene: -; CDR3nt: TGCGCCAGCAGTTGGGAAGTATGGGACGGTTCCTACGAGCAGTACTTC; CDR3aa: CASSWEVWDGSYEQYF
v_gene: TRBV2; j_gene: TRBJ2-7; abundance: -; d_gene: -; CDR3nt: TGTGCCAGCACCGTTCATAACGAGCAGTACTTC; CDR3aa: CASTVHNEQYF
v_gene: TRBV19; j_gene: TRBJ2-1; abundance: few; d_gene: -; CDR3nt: TGTGCCAGTAGTCCCCCCGGGTGGAACAATGAGCAGTTCTTC; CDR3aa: CASSPPGWNNEQFF
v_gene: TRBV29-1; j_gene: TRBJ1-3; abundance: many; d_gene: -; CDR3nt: TGCAGCGTTGGAGGGGACGCTAAAGGTGACACCATATATTTT; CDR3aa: CSVGGDAKGDTIYF
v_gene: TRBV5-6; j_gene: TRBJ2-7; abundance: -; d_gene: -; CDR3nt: TGTGCCAGCAGCTTGTGGGGTAGGTCGGACGAGCAGTACTTC; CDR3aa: CASSLWGRSDEQYF
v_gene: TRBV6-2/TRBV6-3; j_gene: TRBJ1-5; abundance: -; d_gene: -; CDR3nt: TGTGCCAGCAGATTTATTAGGGGTCAGCCCCAGCATTTT; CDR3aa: CASRFIRGQPQHF
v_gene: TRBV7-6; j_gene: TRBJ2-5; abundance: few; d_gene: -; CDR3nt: TGTGCCAGCAGCTTAGAGGGACTGAGGGCGACCCAGTACTTC; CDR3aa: CASSLEGLRATQYF
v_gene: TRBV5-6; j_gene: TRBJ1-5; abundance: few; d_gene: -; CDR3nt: TGTGCCAGCAGCTTGTATAGGGGTGGGCAGCCCCAGCATTTT; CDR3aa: CASSLYRGGQPQHF
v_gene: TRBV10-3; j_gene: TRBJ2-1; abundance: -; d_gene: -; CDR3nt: TGTGCCATCAGTGTAAGGGGCAATGAGCAGTTCTTC; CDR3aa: CAISVRGNEQFF
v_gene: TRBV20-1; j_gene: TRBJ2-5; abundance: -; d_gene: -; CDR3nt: TGCAGTGCTAAAGATCCGGGACTTAAAGAGACCCAGTACTTC; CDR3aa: CSAKDPGLKETQYF
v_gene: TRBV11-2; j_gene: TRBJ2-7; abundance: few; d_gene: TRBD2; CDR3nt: TGTGCCAGCAGCTTGGTAGCGGGGGCCATCACATCACTCTTGGTCGAGCAGTACTTC; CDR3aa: CASSLVAGAITSLLVEQYF
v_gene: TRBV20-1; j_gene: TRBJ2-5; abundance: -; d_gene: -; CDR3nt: TGCAGTGCCCGGATGGGGGGGCGCGGGGAGACCCAGTACTTC; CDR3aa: CSARMGGRGETQYF
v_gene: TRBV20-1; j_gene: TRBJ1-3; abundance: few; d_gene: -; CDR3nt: TGCAGTGCTAGAAAAGATCAAATTGGGGACACCATATATTTT; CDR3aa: CSARKDQIGDTIYF
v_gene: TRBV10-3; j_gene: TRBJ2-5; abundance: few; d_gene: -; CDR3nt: TGTGCCATCATTGAGTCCAACAACAAAGAGACCCAGTACTTC; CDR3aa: CAIIESNNKETQYF
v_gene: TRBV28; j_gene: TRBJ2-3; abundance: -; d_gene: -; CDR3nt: TGTGCCAGCAGTCCCAGACCCAGGGGCCCCACAGATACGCAGTATTTT; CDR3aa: CASSPRPRGPTDTQYF
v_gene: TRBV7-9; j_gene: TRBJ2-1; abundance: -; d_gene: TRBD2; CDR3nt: TGTGCCAGCAGCCTACAGGGACTAGCGGACTACAATGAGCAGTTCTTC; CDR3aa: CASSLQGLADYNEQFF
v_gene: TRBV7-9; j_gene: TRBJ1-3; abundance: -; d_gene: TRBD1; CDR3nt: TGTGCCAGCAGCCTCACGACAGGGCTCGGAAACACCATATATTTT; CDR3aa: CASSLTTGLGNTIYF
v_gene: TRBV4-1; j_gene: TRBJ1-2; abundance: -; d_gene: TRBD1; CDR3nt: TGCGCCAGCAGCCCCCCAGGGGGCCGTAGCTTCTATGGCTACACCTTC; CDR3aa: CASSPPGGRSFYGYTF
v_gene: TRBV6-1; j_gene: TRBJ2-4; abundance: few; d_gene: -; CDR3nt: TGTGCCAGCAGTGAACCCGGGTTGAGGAACATTCAGTACTTC; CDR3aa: CASSEPGLRNIQYF
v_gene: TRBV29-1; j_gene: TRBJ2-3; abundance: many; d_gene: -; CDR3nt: TGCAGCGTTCTCCAAGGCACAGATACGCAGTATTTT; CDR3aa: CSVLQGTDTQYF
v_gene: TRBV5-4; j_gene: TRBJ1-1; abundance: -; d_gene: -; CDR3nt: TGTGCCAGCAGCTCCACCTGGGGGAGGACTGAAGCTTTCTTT; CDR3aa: CASSSTWGRTEAFF
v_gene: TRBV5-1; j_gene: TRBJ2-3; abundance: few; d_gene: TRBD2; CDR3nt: TGCGCCAGCAGTTTTGGGGCTAGCGGGGGACGAGATACGCAGTATTTT; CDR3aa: CASSFGASGGRDTQYF
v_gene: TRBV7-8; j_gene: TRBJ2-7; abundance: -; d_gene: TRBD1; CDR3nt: TGTGCCAGCAGCTTGGACAGGGGCTGGGAGCAGTACTTC; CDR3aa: CASSLDRGWEQYF
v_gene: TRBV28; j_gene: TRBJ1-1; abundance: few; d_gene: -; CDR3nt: TGTGCCAGCAGTTTAGGCAGGGGTCACACTGAAGCTTTCTTT; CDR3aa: CASSLGRGHTEAFF
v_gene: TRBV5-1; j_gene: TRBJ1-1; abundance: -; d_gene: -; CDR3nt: TGCGCCAGCAGCTTGATGGAAATGAACACTGAAGCTTTCTTT; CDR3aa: CASSLMEMNTEAFF
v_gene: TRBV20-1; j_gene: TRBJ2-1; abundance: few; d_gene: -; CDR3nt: TGCAGTGCGGCTTCAGTTAACAATGAGCAGTTCTTC; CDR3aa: CSAASVNNEQFF
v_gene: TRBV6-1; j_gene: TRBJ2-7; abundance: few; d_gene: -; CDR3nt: TGTGCCAGCACAAGGACAGCTACCTACGAGCAGTACTTC; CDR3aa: CASTRTATYEQYF
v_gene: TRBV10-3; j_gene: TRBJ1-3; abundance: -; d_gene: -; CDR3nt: TGTGCCATCAAAAGGGTAACTGGAAACACCATATATTTT; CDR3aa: CAIKRVTGNTIYF
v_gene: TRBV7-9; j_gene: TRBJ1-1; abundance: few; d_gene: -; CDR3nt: TGTGCCAGCAGCTTATACAGGGCCACTGAAGCTTTCTTT; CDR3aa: CASSLYRATEAFF
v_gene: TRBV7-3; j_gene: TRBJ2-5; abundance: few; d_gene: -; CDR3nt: TGTGCCAGCAGCTTTGGGGGGCACCAAGAGACCCAGTACTTC; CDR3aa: CASSFGGHQETQYF
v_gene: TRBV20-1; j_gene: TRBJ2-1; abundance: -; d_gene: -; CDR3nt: TGCAGTGCTAGAGATCCGACAGCCTACTCCTACAATGAGCAGTTCTTC; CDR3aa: CSARDPTAYSYNEQFF
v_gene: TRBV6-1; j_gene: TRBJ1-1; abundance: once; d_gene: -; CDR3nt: TGTGCCAGCACGCGGGGCAGTCTGAACACTGAAGCTTTCTTT; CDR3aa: CASTRGSLNTEAFF
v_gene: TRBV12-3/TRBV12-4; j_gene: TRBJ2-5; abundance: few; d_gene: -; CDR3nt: TGTGCCAGCACGAAGGACTGGCCGTACCAAGAGACCCAGTACTTC; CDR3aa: CASTKDWPYQETQYF
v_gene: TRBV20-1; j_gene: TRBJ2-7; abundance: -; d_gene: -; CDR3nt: TGCTGTGCTAGAGATCCGAAGGGGGGGAATGACTACGAGCAGTACTTC; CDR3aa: CCARDPKGGNDYEQYF
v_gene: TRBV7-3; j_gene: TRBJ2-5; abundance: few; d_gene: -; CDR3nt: TGTGCCAGCAGCCAAACAGCGTACCAAGAGACCCAGTACTTC; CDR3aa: CASSQTAYQETQYF
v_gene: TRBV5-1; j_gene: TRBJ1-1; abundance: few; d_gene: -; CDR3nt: TGCGCCAGCAGCCCGACAGTGAAGGGCACTGAAGCTTTCTTT; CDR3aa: CASSPTVKGTEAFF
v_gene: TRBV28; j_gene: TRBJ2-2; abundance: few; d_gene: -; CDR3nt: TGTGCCAGCAGTGTACAGGGCGGCGACACCGGGGAGCTGTTTTTT; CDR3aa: CASSVQGGDTGELFF
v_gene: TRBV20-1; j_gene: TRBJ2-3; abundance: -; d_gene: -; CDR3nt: TGCAGTGCCCCTCCCTTCCAAGGTGATACGCAGTATTTT; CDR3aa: CSAPPFQGDTQYF
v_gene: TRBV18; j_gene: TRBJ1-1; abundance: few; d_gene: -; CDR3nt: TGTGCCAGCTCACCCGATACACAGGGTGGAAGCGGGGAAGCTTTCTTT; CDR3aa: CASSPDTQGGSGEAFF
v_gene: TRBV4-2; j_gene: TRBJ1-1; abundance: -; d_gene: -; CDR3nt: TGTGCCAGCAGCCAAGGTCGGGGCGGATGGACTGAAGCTTTCTTT; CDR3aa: CASSQGRGGWTEAFF
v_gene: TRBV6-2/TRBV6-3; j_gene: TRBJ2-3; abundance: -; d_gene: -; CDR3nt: TGTGCCAGCAGGGTAACCGGGACTAGCACAGATACGCAGTATTTT; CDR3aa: CASRVTGTSTDTQYF
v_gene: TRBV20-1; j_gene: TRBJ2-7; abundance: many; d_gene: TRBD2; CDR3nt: TGCAGTGCTGCTAAGACTAGCGGGAGACGCGAGCAGTACTTC; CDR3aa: CSAAKTSGRREQYF
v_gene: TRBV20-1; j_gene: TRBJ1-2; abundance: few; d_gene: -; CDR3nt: TGCAGTTATGACAGACAACTAAACTATGGCTACACCTTC; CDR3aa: CSYDRQLNYGYTF
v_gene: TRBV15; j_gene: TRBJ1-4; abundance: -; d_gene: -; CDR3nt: TGTGCCACCAGCAGAGGTCTACCCAATGAAAAACTGTTTTTT; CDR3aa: CATSRGLPNEKLFF
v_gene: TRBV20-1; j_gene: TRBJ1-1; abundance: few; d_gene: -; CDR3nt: TGCAGTGCTAGAGACGGTGCCGGGACGCCATTT; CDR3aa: CSARDGAGTPF
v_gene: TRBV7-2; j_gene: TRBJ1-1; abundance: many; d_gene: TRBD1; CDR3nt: TGTGCCAGCAGCCCGCCGAGGGGGGACAGGGGGAACACTGAAGCTTTCTTT; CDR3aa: CASSPPRGDRGNTEAFF
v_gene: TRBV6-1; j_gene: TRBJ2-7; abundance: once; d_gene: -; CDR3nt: TGTGCCAGCAAATTAGCCGTGTCCCGCTCAGGCAACTCCTACGAGCAGTACTTC; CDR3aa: CASKLAVSRSGNSYEQYF
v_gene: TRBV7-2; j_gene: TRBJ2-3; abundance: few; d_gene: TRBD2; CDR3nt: TGTGCCAGCACCCGGGGGGGCTCACCGGACACAGATACGCAGTATTTT; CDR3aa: CASTRGGSPDTDTQYF
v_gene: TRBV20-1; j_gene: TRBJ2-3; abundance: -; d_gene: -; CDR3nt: TGCAGTGCTAGCAGGGGTCTAAGGACAGATACGCAGTATTTT; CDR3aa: CSASRGLRTDTQYF
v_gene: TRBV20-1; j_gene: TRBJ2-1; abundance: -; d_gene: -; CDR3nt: TGCAGTGCTGCCTCAGACTTTCGGTACAATGAGCAGTTCTTC; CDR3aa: CSAASDFRYNEQFF
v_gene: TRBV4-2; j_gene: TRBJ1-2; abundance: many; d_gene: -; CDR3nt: TGTGCCAGCAGCCATCATTCCGGGACGTTAAACTATGGCTACACCTTC; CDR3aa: CASSHHSGTLNYGYTF
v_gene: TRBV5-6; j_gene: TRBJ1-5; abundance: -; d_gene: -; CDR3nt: TGTGCCAGCAGCTTGGCGGGCAGTAGAAATCAGCCCCAGCATTTT; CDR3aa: CASSLAGSRNQPQHF